This TCR beta chain is drawn from a study of shared clonotypes between healthy human individuals. On the study more broadly: Researchers assigned three CD4 naive, three CD4 memory, two CD8 naive and one CD8 memory plate to each donor. Whole-study findings and limits: In general, naive subsets displayed greater estimated richness than memory subsets did.

Note on this clone: The target antigen is unknown.

The CDR3 covers 14 residues. Looked up from germline, CDR1 is SGHAT and CDR2 is FQDESV (reference sequence). V was pared by 1 base and J by 0 bases, with 7 bases between. The genomic DNA of each subset was split evenly across several immunoSEQ plates. The repertoire was sequenced with immunoSEQ multiplex PCR; TCRdb's copy has only in-frame clones and lacks some. The sample includes a few million clones, 85% to 95% of them seen just once. The sequence was obtained from a man aged 18-30 years in good health. Some clones in this sample may be carry-over from other donors' samples. The rearrangement joins TRBV11-1 to TRBJ2-7; D is unclear. Material for sequencing was naive CD4+ T cells from PBMCs. Documented subset: CD45RA+ positively selected. The CDR3 spells CASSLVYGSYEQYF. As DNA, the CDR3 is TGTGCCAGCAGCTTAGTGTACGGCTCCTACGAGCAGTACTTC.